This T cell receptor beta chain was sequenced during a study of T-cell memory formation after mild COVID-19. Study background: TCR clusters were mostly confined to one donor each.

V lost 3 bases to trimming and J lost 4 bases; unmatched junction nucleotides: 3. Germline CDR1 reads SGHRS; CDR2 reads YFSETQ. CDR3 length equals 15 residues. After 5'RACE with constant-segment primers, TCR alpha and TCR beta cDNA libraries carrying sample barcodes and UMIs were obtained. TCRdb independently ran MiXCR on the 5' RACE reads; one entry per CDR3 protein. The sample has under 300,000 distinct CDR3 sequences, approximately 10% seen once. This clonotype showed up just a few times. This receptor was identified in a man between 18 and 35 years old who had mild COVID-19 (a few samples of this study predate the infection). Cell type and time point are not known. The material sequenced was PBMCs or a T cell subset sorted from them (not recorded which). The rearrangement joins TRBV5-1 to TRBJ2-2, with TRBD1 matching over 10 bases. The CDR3 nucleotides read TGCGCCAGCAGCTCGGGACAGGGGACCACCGGGGAGCTGTTTTTT. Its protein is CASSSGQGTTGELFF.